There are many counts of the clone carrying this TCR beta chain. Its target is unknown. Described time point: persistent/refractory GD, antithyroid drugs over 5 years with positive TRAb. From RNA extracted from PBMCs, the TCR library was made. American Thyroid Association guidelines served as the basis for diagnosing Graves' disease. CDR1 is GTSNPN and CDR2 is SVGIG in the germline V gene (reference sequence). Trimming left V 0 bases short and J 4 bases short, with 12 bases between. This CDR3 comprises 14 residues. HTBI primers from iRepertoire and Arm-PCR of CDR3 regions yielded the TCR beta libraries. Per the original methods: Identification of gene segments yielded 60 or so TRBV and more than eleven TRBJ across samples. One entry per CDR3 protein results from TCRdb running MiXCR on the multiplex PCR reads. The V and J calls and clone size are TCRdb's, not the authors'. The data show 400,000 to 600,000 distinct CDR3 sequences, 20% to 25% seen once.

This sample is part of a study of regulatory T cells in long-lasting Graves disease. Broader study findings: Newly diagnosed Graves' patients exceeded persistent ones in TCR diversity.

The sequence derives from a female donor with Graves disease. This chain links TRBV30 with TRBJ2-5; D uncertain. Material: peripheral blood mononuclear cells (PBMCs), obtained when the disease was refractory, from a patient treated with antithyroid drugs. CDR3 bases: TGTGCCTGGAGTGTACCGGCAGAACTAGAGACCCAGTACTTC. Residues: CAWSVPAELETQYF.